The TCR beta chain under discussion was sequenced for a study of T cell responses to AZD1222 COVID-19 vaccine. Looking at the study overall: Combined were second doses at about 4 or about 12 weeks. Study-wide points: The sample set comprised mostly white British donors with more females, and clonal diversity was possibly underestimated. With two AZD1222 doses given, Spike-specific TCR breadth and depth both rose. Of spike-specific TCRs, nearly half reportedly target regions left unmutated in variants.

The CDR3 is 14 amino acids. Germline-derived CDR1 and CDR2 are GTSNPN and SVGIG (reference sequence). Trimming cost V 4 bases and J 5 bases; bases outside gene matches: 4. Of note for this clone: Its antigen is not known.

Profiled with immunoSEQ multiplex PCR; TCRdb holds only in-frame clones, not every one. The table records roughly 170,000 clones, about nine tenths of them present only once. The chain joins TRBV30 to TRBJ2-3; 12 nucleotides match TRBD2. This sequence was found in an adult in good health. Sequences were derived from peripheral blood, sampled on day 0 of AZD1222 vaccination. CDR3 sequence: CAWKLAGGRDTQYF. CDR3 coding DNA: TGTGCCTGGAAACTAGCGGGAGGCAGAGATACGCAGTATTTT.